Shown below are 21 T cell receptor beta chains from a single sample sequenced in a study of blood T cell repertoires in COVID-19. Profiling relied on immunoSEQ multiplex PCR, and the TCRdb table lists in-frame clones only, not all of them. The top ten clones hold around 14% of a sample with some 180,000 clones, 80% of them seen once. The specimen was PBMCs or T cells enriched from blood (not recorded which). These receptors originate from a man between 60 and 75 years old who had been exposed to COVID-19.

In this sample, this clone turned up a few times. The rearrangement uses TRBV5-6 and TRBJ1-1, with D possibly matching TRBD1 (6 bases). The V gene lost 1 base and the J gene lost 0 bases, with 10 bases spanning the gap. Germline V gene data show CDR1 as SGHDT and CDR2 as YYEEEE. The CDR3 consists of 15 residues. The CDR3 DNA follows: TGTGCCAGCAGCTTGAACGGACAGTTGAACACTGAAGCTTTCTTT. As protein: CASSLNGQLNTEAFF.

The chain links TRBV4-3 to TRBJ2-3, with TRBD2 identical over 12 bases. The CDR3 spans 17 residues. After removal of 1 base from V and 0 bases from J, the junction contained 2 bases not matched to a gene. CDR1 is LGHNA and CDR2 is YSLEER in the germline V gene. The chain's CDR3 is CASSQGGLAGSTDTQYF. DNA of the CDR3: TGCGCCAGCAGCCAAGGTGGACTAGCGGGAAGCACAGATACGCAGTATTTT.

The rearrangement joins TRBV29-1 to TRBJ2-7, with D possibly being TRBD1 (6 bases). The CDR3 has 12 amino acids. The ends were cut back, 4 bases at V and 3 bases at J, with 10 bases in the middle. Germline CDR1 SQVTM, CDR2 ANQGSEA. The CDR3 region has the DNA TGCAGCGTTGTTCAGGGGTTCTACGAGCAGTACTTC. Translated, it gives CSVVQGFYEQYF.

The genes are TRBV30 and TRBJ2-7; 10 bases align to TRBD2. Germline values: CDR1 GTSNPN, CDR2 SVGIG (reference sequence). This CDR3 has 13 amino acids. With V trimmed by 5 bases and J by 6 bases, 7 bases remained unmatched. The CDR3 DNA follows: TGTGCCTGGGGTCCTAGCGGGAGCCGCGAGCAGTACTTC. It yields the protein CAWGPSGSREQYF.

In regard to this clone: The same CDR3 also results from other DNA sequences found in this sample. The rearrangement links TRBV19 to TRBJ1-5; D unclear. The CDR3 has 14 residues. Looked up from germline, CDR1 is LNHDA and CDR2 is SQIVND (reference sequence). With 1 base removed from V and 2 bases from J, the gap between germline ends came to 6 bases. CDR3 coding DNA: TGTGCCAGTAGTATAGGGCAGGGCAATCAGCCCCAGCATTTT. This gives the protein CASSIGQGNQPQHF.

The chain joins TRBV7-8 to TRBJ2-3; the match to TRBD2 covers 9 bases. CDR1 SGHVS and CDR2 FQNEAQ come from the germline V gene. The CDR3 extends over 13 amino acids. V was clipped by 6 bases and J by 6 bases; unmatched bases: 4. CDR3 protein: CASSRSGSDTQYF. In nucleotides, the CDR3 is TGTGCCAGCAGTCGTAGCGGGAGTGATACGCAGTATTTT.

The chain combines TRBV11-2 with TRBJ1-4, with unresolved D. The V end lost 1 base, the J end lost 3 bases, and 9 bases lay between the germline ends. The CDR3 is made up of 15 amino acids. Germline CDR1 SGHAT, CDR2 FQNNGV. The DNA of the CDR3 is TGTGCCAGCAGCTTAGGAGGGAGCTCTAATGAAAAACTGTTTTTT. Its translation is CASSLGGSSNEKLFF.

The chain uses TRBV5-8 and TRBJ2-1; 7 bases fit TRBD2. J lost 8 bases, V lost 0 bases, and 8 bases had no gene match. The CDR3 sequence is 15 residues long. Germline V gene data show CDR1 as SGHTS and CDR2 as YDEGEE. This chain's CDR3 is CASSLGDTTSYEQFF. The DNA for the CDR3 is TGTGCCAGCAGCTTGGGGGATACGACTAGCTATGAGCAGTTCTTC.

The chain has TRBV15 and TRBJ2-3, with 8 positions matching TRBD2. V dropped 3 bases and J dropped 1; count of bases not matched to a gene: 3. The CDR3 has 15 amino acids. Germline values: CDR1 LNHNV, CDR2 YYDKDF (reference sequence). The CDR3 coding sequence is TGTGCCACCAGCAGGGCGGGACTAGGCACAGATACGCAGTATTTT. This encodes CATSRAGLGTDTQYF. Looking up the rest from reference TRBV15 and TRBJ2-3 gives the full variable domain: DAMVIQNPRYQVTQFGKPVTLSCSQTLNHNVMYWYQQKSSQAPKLLFHYYDKDFNNEADTPDNFQSRRPNTSFCFLDIRSPGLGDTAMYLCATSRAGLGTDTQYFGPGTRLTVL.

This sequence joins TRBV16 and TRBJ1-5, with D possibly being TRBD1 (6 bases). Trimming cost V 2 bases and J 5 bases, with 16 bases left between them. The CDR3 runs 16 residues. Germline V gives CDR1 KGHSY, CDR2 FQNENV. DNA for the CDR3: TGTGCCAGCAGCCAAGCCATATCAGGGGACCATCAGCCCCAGCATTTT. Protein: CASSQAISGDHQPQHF.

The chain couples TRBV6-5 to TRBJ1-1, with 8 positions matching TRBD1. This CDR3 contains 14 residues. Per germline, CDR1 MNHEY and CDR2 SVGAGI. V was pared by 5 bases and J by 1 base, with 3 bases of the junction left unmatched. CDR3 loop: CASSPRGRNTEAFF. CDR3 coding DNA: TGTGCCAGCAGTCCCAGGGGGCGGAACACTGAAGCTTTCTTT.

This chain connects TRBV6-2 or TRBV6-3 to TRBJ2-1; 7 bases fit TRBD2. The CDR3 has 14 residues. V lost 5 bases, J lost 4 bases, and 5 bases stayed unmatched. Germline V CDR1 and CDR2: MNHEY, SVGEGT. In DNA form, the CDR3 reads TGTGCCAGCAGTACACCCGGGGGGTACAATGAGCAGTTCTTC. Its protein is CASSTPGGYNEQFF.

On this clone: This same CDR3 is encoded by further DNA sequences in the sample. The rearrangement joins TRBV6-1 to TRBJ1-2; D unclear. The germline V and J ends were trimmed by 0 bases and 0 bases, with 2 bases remaining between them. Germline V gene lookup returns CDR1 MNHNS and CDR2 SASEGT. CDR3 length equals 13 residues. CDR3 bases: TGTGCCAGCAGTGAAGCCTCTAACTATGGCTACACCTTC. This codes for CASSEASNYGYTF.

The rearrangement uses TRBV7-3 and TRBJ2-5; 7 nucleotides line up with TRBD1. The CDR3 spans 12 residues. In germline, CDR1 is SGHTA, CDR2 FQGTGA. The V and J ends lost 7 bases and 4 bases, in that order; junction bases with no gene match: 3. Here the CDR3 DNA reads TGTGCCAGCACTAACAGGGGAGAGACCCAGTACTTC. This gives the protein CASTNRGETQYF.

The V call is TRBV19, the J call TRBJ1-4; TRBD1 aligns across 7 bases. V shed 5 bases and J 7 bases; nucleotides not matched to a gene: 4. In germline, CDR1 is LNHDA, CDR2 SQIVND (reference sequence). The CDR3 contains 13 residues. As DNA, the CDR3 is TGTGCCAGTAGTCCGCGACAGGGTGAAAAACTGTTTTTT. Amino acids: CASSPRQGEKLFF.

The chain employs TRBV6-6 and TRBJ2-7, with TRBD1 matching 8 bases. The V gene's germline CDR1 is MNHNY and CDR2 SVGAGI (reference sequence). V lost 8 bases, J lost 3 bases, and 6 bases stayed unmatched. The length of the CDR3 is 13 residues. The CDR3 DNA follows: TGTGCCAGCGGCGGGACAGGACTCTACGAGCAGTACTTC. Translation: CASGGTGLYEQYF.

The chain recombines TRBV2 with TRBJ2-3; 7 positions agree with TRBD1. V lost 4 bases to trimming and J lost 2 bases; unmatched junction nucleotides: 3. The CDR3 has 14 residues. CDR1 and CDR2 from the germline V gene are SNHLY and FYNNEI. CDR3 in amino acids: CASSAGTVTDTQYF. The CDR3 DNA follows: TGTGCCAGCAGTGCCGGGACAGTCACAGATACGCAGTATTTT.

The chain has TRBV28 and TRBJ2-6; no definite D call. Trimming stripped 8 bases from V and 0 bases from J, with 2 bases between. The CDR3 covers 12 residues. CDR1 and CDR2 from the germline V gene are MDHEN and SYDVKM. The CDR3 loop is CASYSGANVLTF. The DNA of the CDR3 is TGTGCCAGCTACTCTGGGGCCAACGTCCTGACTTTC.

The chain couples TRBV5-1 to TRBJ2-1; D gene unclear. The CDR3 runs 13 residues. Germline CDR1 reads SGHRS; CDR2 reads YFSETQ. Trimming removed 4 bases at V and 7 bases at J, with 12 bases between. The CDR3 DNA is TGCGCCAGCAGCGCACCGACAAGGAATGAGCAGTTCTTC. It is translated as CASSAPTRNEQFF.

The V call is TRBV5-4, the J call TRBJ2-7; 13 bases align to TRBD2. V lost 4 bases to trimming and J lost 2 bases; unmatched junction nucleotides: 3. Germline CDR1 and CDR2: SGHNT and YYREEE (reference sequence). The CDR3 extends over 15 amino acids. This chain's CDR3 is CASSPGLAGPYEQYF. The CDR3 coding sequence is TGTGCCAGCAGCCCGGGACTAGCGGGACCCTACGAGCAGTACTTC.

In the case of this clone: This same CDR3 is encoded by further DNA sequences in the sample. The genes are TRBV3-1 (or the pseudogene TRBV3-2) and TRBJ1-3; a weak D match, TRBD1 (6 bases). Germline V gives CDR1 LGHDT, CDR2 YNNKEL (reference sequence). This CDR3 spans 15 amino acids. Trimming stripped 2 bases from V and 1 base from J, with 9 bases between. CDR3 in DNA: TGTGCCAGCAGCCAAAACACAGGGTCTGGAAACACCATATATTTT. Encoded protein: CASSQNTGSGNTIYF.